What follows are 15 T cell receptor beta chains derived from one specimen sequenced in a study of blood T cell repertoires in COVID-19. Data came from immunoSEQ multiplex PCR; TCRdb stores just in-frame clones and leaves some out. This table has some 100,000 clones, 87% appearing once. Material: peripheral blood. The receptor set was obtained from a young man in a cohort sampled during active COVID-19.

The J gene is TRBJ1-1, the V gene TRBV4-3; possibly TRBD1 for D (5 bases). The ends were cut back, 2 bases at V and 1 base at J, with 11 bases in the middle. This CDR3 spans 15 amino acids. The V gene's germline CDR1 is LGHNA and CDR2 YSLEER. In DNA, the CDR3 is TGCGCCAGCAGCCAATCTTCCCAGGGGAACACTGAAGCTTTCTTT. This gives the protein CASSQSSQGNTEAFF.

The CDR3 sequence: CASSEQGRLGYTF. The DNA of the CDR3 is TGTGCCAGTAGCGAACAGGGTCGGCTCGGCTACACCTTC. The chain employs TRBV19 and TRBJ1-2; tentative D call: TRBD1 (6 bases). This CDR3 has 13 residues. CDR1 is LNHDA, CDR2 SQIVND, per germline (reference sequence). Trimming pared 6 bases from V and 8 bases from J, leaving 16 bases between.

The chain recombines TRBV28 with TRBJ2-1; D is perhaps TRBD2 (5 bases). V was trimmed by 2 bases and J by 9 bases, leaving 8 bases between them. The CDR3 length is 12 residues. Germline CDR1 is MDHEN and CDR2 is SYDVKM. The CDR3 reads CASSLEGGEQFF. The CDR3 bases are TGTGCCAGCAGTTTAGAGGGCGGTGAGCAGTTCTTC.

CDR3: CASSLSKNTGELFF. The CDR3 coding sequence is TGTGCCAGCAGCTTATCCAAAAACACCGGGGAGCTGTTTTTT. V and J are TRBV7-2 and TRBJ2-2; D gene unclear. Germline V CDR1 and CDR2: SGHTA, FQGNSA. The CDR3 extends over 14 amino acids. Deletions cut 2 bases from V and 2 bases from J, with 6 bases between.

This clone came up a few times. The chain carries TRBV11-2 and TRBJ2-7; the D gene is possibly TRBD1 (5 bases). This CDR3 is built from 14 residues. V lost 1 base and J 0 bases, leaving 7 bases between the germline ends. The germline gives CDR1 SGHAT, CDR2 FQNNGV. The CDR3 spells CASSLGGSSYEQYF. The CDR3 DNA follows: TGTGCCAGCAGCTTAGGGGGCAGCTCCTACGAGCAGTACTTC. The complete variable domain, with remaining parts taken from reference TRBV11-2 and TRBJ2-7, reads EAGVAQSPRYKIIEKRQSVAFWCNPISGHATLYWYQQILGQGPKLLIQFQNNGVVDDSQLPKDRFSAERLKGVDSTLKIQPAKLEDSAVYLCASSLGGSSYEQYFGPGTRLTVT.

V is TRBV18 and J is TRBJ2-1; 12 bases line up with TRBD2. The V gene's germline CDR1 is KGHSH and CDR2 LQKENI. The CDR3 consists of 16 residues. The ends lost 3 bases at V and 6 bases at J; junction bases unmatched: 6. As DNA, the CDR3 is TGTGCCAGCTCACCTATGACTAGCGGGGGAGTCAATGAGCAGTTCTTC. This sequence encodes CASSPMTSGGVNEQFF.

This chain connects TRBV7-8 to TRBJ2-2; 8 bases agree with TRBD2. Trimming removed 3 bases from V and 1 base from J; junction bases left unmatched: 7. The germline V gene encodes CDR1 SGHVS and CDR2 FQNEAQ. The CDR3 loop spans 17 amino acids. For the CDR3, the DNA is TGTGCCAGCAGCTTTAGAGCGGGGGCCCGGAACACCGGGGAGCTGTTTTTT. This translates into CASSFRAGARNTGELFF.

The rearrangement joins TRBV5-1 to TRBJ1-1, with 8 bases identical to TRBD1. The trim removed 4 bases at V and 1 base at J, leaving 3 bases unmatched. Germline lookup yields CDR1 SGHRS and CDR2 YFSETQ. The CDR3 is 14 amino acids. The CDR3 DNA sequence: TGCGCCAGCAGCCCGGGGACAGGGAACACTGAAGCTTTCTTT. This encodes CASSPGTGNTEAFF. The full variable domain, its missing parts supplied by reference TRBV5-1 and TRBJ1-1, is KAGVTQTPRYLIKTRGQQVTLSCSPISGHRSVSWYQQTPGQGLQFLFEYFSETQRNKGNFPGRFSGRQFSNSRSEMNVSTLELGDSALYLCASSPGTGNTEAFFGQGTRLTVV.

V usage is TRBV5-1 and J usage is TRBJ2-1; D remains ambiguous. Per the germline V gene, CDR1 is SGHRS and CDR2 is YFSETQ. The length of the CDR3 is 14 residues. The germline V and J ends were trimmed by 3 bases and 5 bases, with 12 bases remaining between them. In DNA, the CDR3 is TGCGCCAGCAGCTCTTTCAGGTCAAACAATGAGCAGTTCTTC. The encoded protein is CASSSFRSNNEQFF.

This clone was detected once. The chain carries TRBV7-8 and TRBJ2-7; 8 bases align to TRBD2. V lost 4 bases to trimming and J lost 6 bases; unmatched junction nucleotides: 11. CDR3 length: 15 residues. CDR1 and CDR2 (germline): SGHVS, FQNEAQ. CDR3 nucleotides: TGTGCCAGCAGCTCCAGTAGCGGGGCAAGTGCCGAGCAGTACTTC. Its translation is CASSSSSGASAEQYF.

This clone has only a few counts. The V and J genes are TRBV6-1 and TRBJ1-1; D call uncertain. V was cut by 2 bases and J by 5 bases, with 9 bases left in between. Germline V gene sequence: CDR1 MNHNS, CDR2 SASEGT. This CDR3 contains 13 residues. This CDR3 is CASSEPVFTEAFF. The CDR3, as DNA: TGTGCCAGCAGTGAACCGGTCTTTACTGAAGCTTTCTTT.

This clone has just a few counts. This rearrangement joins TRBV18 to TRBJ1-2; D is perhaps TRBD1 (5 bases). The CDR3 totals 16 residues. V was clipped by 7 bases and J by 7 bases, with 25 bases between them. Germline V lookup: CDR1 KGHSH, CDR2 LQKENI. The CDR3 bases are TGTGCCAGCTACTCGGGGGTCTTGGATACCGGCTTTGGCTACACCTTC. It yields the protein CASYSGVLDTGFGYTF.

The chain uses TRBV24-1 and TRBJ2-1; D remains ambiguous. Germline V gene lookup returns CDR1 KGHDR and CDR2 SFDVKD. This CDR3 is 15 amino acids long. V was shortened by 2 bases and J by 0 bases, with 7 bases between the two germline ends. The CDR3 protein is CATSDSQVSYNEQFF. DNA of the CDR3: TGTGCCACCAGTGATTCACAAGTCTCCTACAATGAGCAGTTCTTC.

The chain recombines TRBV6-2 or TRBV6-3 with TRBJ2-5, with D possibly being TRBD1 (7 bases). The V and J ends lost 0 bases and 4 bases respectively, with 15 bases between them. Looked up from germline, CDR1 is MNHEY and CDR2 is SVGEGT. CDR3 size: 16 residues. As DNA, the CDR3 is TGTGCCAGCAGTTACTCGACAGGGAGGCGTCCAGAGACCCAGTACTTC. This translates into CASSYSTGRRPETQYF.

The CDR3 DNA follows: TGTGCCAGCAGTGAACAACAGGGGTACAATGAGCAGTTCTTC. It encodes CASSEQQGYNEQFF. This chain joins TRBV2 and TRBJ2-1; 7 bases agree with TRBD1. This CDR3 region has 14 residues. CDR1 is SNHLY, CDR2 FYNNEI, per germline. V shed 2 bases, J shed 4 bases, and the junction held 2 bases outside the gene matches.